This entry lists 22 T cell receptor beta chains sequenced from one sample in a study of cytomegalovirus exposure and HLA in healthy donors. 13 Jbeta primers and 60 Vbeta primers were used for the PCR. The assay was immunoSEQ multiplex PCR, and TCRdb's table has in-frame clones only and misses some. The table shows about 140,000 clones, with around three fifths occurring only once. The sequenced sample was PBMCs. These receptors all come from a male donor in good health and CMV-seronegative.

As concerns this clone: This same CDR3 is encoded by further DNA sequences in the sample. This chain joins TRBV19 and TRBJ1-1; unclear D gene. V was trimmed by 6 bases and J by 0 bases, leaving 8 bases between them. This CDR3 comprises 13 residues. CDR1 and CDR2 (germline): LNHDA, SQIVND (reference sequence). The CDR3 sequence is CASSATVNTEAFF. CDR3 bases: TGTGCCAGTAGCGCCACAGTGAACACTGAAGCTTTCTTT.

The chain is built from TRBV29-1 and TRBJ2-5, with TRBD1 matching over 9 bases. The DNA end favors TRBJ2-7, so the J call may be wrong. The CDR3 length is 13 residues. Germline assignment: CDR1 SQVTM and CDR2 ANQGSEA. In DNA, the CDR3 is TGCAGCGTTGAGGGACAGGGTAATTACGAGCAGTACTTC. Its protein product is CSVEGQGNYEQYF.

V gene TRBV4-1 combines with J gene TRBJ1-2, with D possibly matching TRBD1 (5 bases). Germline CDR1 is MGHRA and CDR2 is YSYEKL. This CDR3 is built from 16 residues. Trimming stripped 1 base from V and 3 bases from J, with 15 bases between. Here the CDR3 reads CASSQGGGRGDYGYTF. The CDR3 coding sequence is TGCGCCAGCAGCCAAGGGGGAGGTAGGGGCGACTATGGCTACACCTTC.

This clone was counted a few times. V usage is TRBV7-6 and J usage is TRBJ1-1; perhaps TRBD1 as D (5 bases). The CDR3 is 18 amino acids. Trimming shortened V by 5 bases and J by 1 base, and 23 bases separated the two germline ends. Germline assignment: CDR1 SGHVS and CDR2 FNYEAQ. The CDR3 nucleotides read TGTGCCAGCAGCGACGAACCAGGGCATCTCCCTTCGAACACTGAAGCTTTCTTT. It is translated as CASSDEPGHLPSNTEAFF. Based on the CDR3 plus reference TRBV7-6 and TRBJ1-1, the full variable domain is GAGVSQSPRYKVTKRGQDVALRCDPISGHVSLYWYRQALGQGPEFLTYFNYEAQQDKSGLPNDRFSAERPEGSISTLTIQRTEQRDSAMYRCASSDEPGHLPSNTEAFFGQGTRLTVV.

This clone occurred a few times. The V gene is TRBV6-5, the J gene TRBJ1-1, with unresolved D. V gave up 0 bases and J gave up 8 bases, with 10 bases separating them. The CDR3 runs 13 residues. Germline loops: CDR1 MNHEY, CDR2 SVGAGI. CDR3 residues: CASSYSGMWEAFF. In DNA form, the CDR3 reads TGTGCCAGCAGTTACTCGGGCATGTGGGAAGCTTTCTTT.

Notes on this clone: A junction boundary mismatches the germline segment, possibly from a read error. CDR3 nucleotides: TGTGCCAGCAGTACGTTTAACACCAGGGAGCTGTTTTTT. Its translation is CASSTFNTRELFF. The genes are TRBV7-2 and TRBJ2-2; the D is unclear. The CDR3 has 13 amino acids. Per germline, CDR1 SGHTA and CDR2 FQGNSA.

The V call is TRBV7-2, the J call TRBJ2-5; D unclear. V lost 4 bases, J lost 2 bases, and 11 bases lay in between. The CDR3 sequence is 14 residues long. Germline assignment: CDR1 SGHTA and CDR2 FQGNSA. CDR3 DNA sequence: TGTGCCAGCAGCTGGCTGGGCAGACAAGAGACCCAGTACTTC. It specifies CASSWLGRQETQYF. Together with reference TRBV7-2 and TRBJ2-5, the CDR3 gives the full variable domain: GAGVSQSPSNKVTEKGKDVELRCDPISGHTALYWYRQSLGQGLEFLIYFQGNSAPDKSGLPSDRFSAERTGGSVSTLTIQRTQQEDSAVYLCASSWLGRQETQYFGPGTRLLVL.

This chain uses TRBV2 with TRBJ2-5, with 7 bases lining up with TRBD1. The CDR3 totals 18 residues. Germline V gene data show CDR1 as SNHLY and CDR2 as FYNNEI. J lost 2 bases, V lost 6 bases, and 18 bases had no gene match. CDR3 protein: CASSRTTIPGGGQETQYF. In DNA form, the CDR3 reads TGTGCCAGCAGCCGAACTACCATCCCAGGGGGTGGTCAAGAGACCCAGTACTTC.

This clone showed up just a few times. The V call is TRBV5-1, the J call TRBJ1-3; D unresolved. Trimming shortened V by 4 bases and J by 0 bases, and 8 bases separated the two germline ends. From germline, CDR1 is SGHRS and CDR2 YFSETQ. This CDR3 comprises 14 residues. The CDR3 here is CASSASYSGNTIYF. DNA for the CDR3: TGCGCCAGCAGCGCCAGTTACTCTGGAAACACCATATATTTT.

This clone has just one count. This chain connects TRBV10-3 to TRBJ2-7, with 9 bases aligning to TRBD1. The V gene end was trimmed by 6 bases and the J gene end by 3 bases; junction bases not matched to a gene: 3. Germline assignment: CDR1 ENHRY and CDR2 SYGVKD. CDR3 size: 13 residues. CDR3 residues: CAISRDRDYEQYF. The CDR3 DNA follows: TGTGCCATCAGCAGGGACAGGGACTACGAGCAGTACTTC.

This chain joins TRBV7-2 and TRBJ1-6; D perhaps matches TRBD1 (5 bases). Trimming took 5 bases from V and 5 from J, leaving 10 bases between them. The CDR3 runs to 14 residues. Germline V gives CDR1 SGHTA, CDR2 FQGNSA. The chain's CDR3 is CASSIQVNNSPLHF. The CDR3 DNA sequence: TGTGCCAGCAGCATACAGGTTAATAATTCACCCCTCCACTTT.

The V gene is TRBV6-5, the J gene TRBJ2-1; 9 bases agree with TRBD2. V gave up 0 bases and J gave up 8 bases; unmatched junction bases: 8. CDR3 length: 16 amino acids. The germline CDR1 and CDR2 sequences are MNHEY and SVGAGI. The CDR3 sequence is CASSYSRGGASDEQFF. CDR3 coding DNA: TGTGCCAGCAGTTACTCCCGCGGGGGGGCCAGTGATGAGCAGTTCTTC.

This clone has more than one count but fewer than ten. DNA for the CDR3: TGTGCCACCACGGGCGGGGCGGAGGTGGCTTTCTTT. Encoded protein: CATTGGAEVAFF. The genes are TRBV19 and TRBJ1-1; a possible D gene is TRBD1 (5 bases). CDR1 is LNHDA, CDR2 SQIVND, per germline (reference sequence). This CDR3 region has 12 residues. Trimming stripped 10 bases from V and 11 bases from J, with 20 bases between.

This chain connects TRBV29-1 to TRBJ2-3, with 14 bases aligning to TRBD2. Germline assignment: CDR1 SQVTM and CDR2 ANQGSEA. CDR3 length equals 16 residues. The V segment lost 6 bases and the J segment 6 bases; nucleotides outside the gene matches: 11. This CDR3 is CSVGGTSGGPGDTQYF. As DNA, the CDR3 is TGCAGCGTGGGAGGGACTAGCGGGGGACCAGGGGATACGCAGTATTTT.

This clone turned up a few times. The chain employs TRBV2 and TRBJ2-5; TRBD2 aligns across 10 bases. CDR3 length: 14 amino acids. Looked up from germline, CDR1 is SNHLY and CDR2 is FYNNEI. The trim removed 8 bases at V and 1 base at J, leaving 4 bases unmatched. The CDR3 is CASWVAGGQETQYF. CDR3 sequence (DNA): TGTGCCAGCTGGGTAGCGGGGGGCCAAGAGACCCAGTACTTC.

The rearrangement links TRBV4-1 to TRBJ1-1; unclear D gene. Trimming pared 1 base from V and 1 base from J, leaving 10 bases between. CDR1 MGHRA and CDR2 YSYEKL come from the germline V gene. The CDR3 extends over 15 amino acids. The DNA for the CDR3 is TGCGCCAGCAGCCAAGTTACAGTTACGAACACTGAAGCTTTCTTT. It translates to CASSQVTVTNTEAFF.

This chain connects TRBV5-1 to TRBJ1-2; TRBD1 agrees at 7 bases. CDR1 is SGHRS, CDR2 YFSETQ, per germline. V lost 0 bases, J lost 7 bases, and 12 bases stayed unmatched. The CDR3 is 16 amino acids. CDR3 residues: CASSLVSPTGVGGYTF. The CDR3 region has the DNA TGCGCCAGCAGCTTGGTCTCCCCCACAGGGGTAGGTGGCTACACCTTC.

The chain links TRBV5-1 to TRBJ2-7; 8 positions match TRBD1. From germline, CDR1 is SGHRS and CDR2 YFSETQ. This CDR3 is 16 amino acids long. The junction had 10 bases not matched to a gene; V was cut back by 0 bases and J by 5 bases. In DNA form, the CDR3 reads TGCGCCAGCAGCTTGGAATTGACAGGGGTTCAAGACGAGCAGTACTTC. Its protein is CASSLELTGVQDEQYF.

On this clone: At one end, the junction sequence differs from germline, possibly due to a read error. The chain links TRBV6-5 to TRBJ1-2, with 8 bases matching TRBD1. CDR1 and CDR2 from the germline V gene are MNHEY and SVGAGI. The CDR3 spans 14 residues. CDR3 DNA: TGTGCCAGCAGTTTGGACAGGGTGGTGGGTGGCTACCCCTTC. It translates to CASSLDRVVGGYPF.

This clone showed up just once. V gene TRBV6-5 combines with J gene TRBJ2-2; D gene unclear. V was trimmed by 6 bases and J by 4 bases, leaving 3 bases between them. The CDR3 runs 11 residues. Germline CDR1 is MNHEY and CDR2 is SVGAGI. Here the CDR3 DNA reads TGTGCCAGCAGCCTCACCGGGGAGCTGTTTTTT. It codes for CASSLTGELFF.

The CDR3 nucleotides read TGCAGCGTTGGGACGGGGGATAATGAAAAACTGTTTTTT. It specifies CSVGTGDNEKLFF. This chain links TRBV29-1 with TRBJ1-4, with TRBD1 as a possible D gene (5 bases). This CDR3 region has 13 residues. The germline V gene has CDR1 SQVTM and CDR2 ANQGSEA. The V end lost 4 bases, the J end lost 4 bases, and 10 bases lay between the germline ends.

The chain uses TRBV6-1 and TRBJ2-7, with D possibly TRBD1 on 5 matching bases. V lost 6 bases, J lost 0 bases, and 9 bases lay in between. The CDR3 runs to 13 residues. CDR1 and CDR2 (germline): MNHNS, SASEGT. CDR3 protein: CASSRQSSYEQYF. CDR3 sequence (DNA): TGTGCCAGCAGCCGACAGTCCTCCTACGAGCAGTACTTC.